Following are 24 T cell receptor beta chains from one sample sequenced in a study of blood T cell repertoires in COVID-19. Here immunoSEQ multiplex PCR was the method, and the copy in TCRdb shows in-frame clones only, minus some. The sample holds 65,000 to 70,000 clones, around nine tenths seen once. Sequencing was done on a sample of peripheral blood. The receptors stem from a woman over 75 with acute or convalescent COVID-19.

The chain recombines TRBV7-2 with TRBJ2-3, with D tentatively TRBD2 (6 bases). Germline CDR1 is SGHTA and CDR2 is FQGNSA. V gave up 5 bases and J gave up 0 bases, with 12 bases separating them. CDR3 size: 15 residues. CDR3 coding DNA: TGTGCCAGCAGCGCGGGACCGTTTAGCACAGATACGCAGTATTTT. Protein sequence: CASSAGPFSTDTQYF.

This clone was recorded once. The CDR3 nucleotides read TGTGCCAGCAGCCTAGGGTCAGGAAGCAATCAGCCCCAGCATTTT. Translating it yields CASSLGSGSNQPQHF. V gene TRBV7-2 combines with J gene TRBJ1-5, with D hard to call. V lost 5 bases and J lost 1, with 12 bases in between. The length of the CDR3 is 15 residues. The germline V gene has CDR1 SGHTA and CDR2 FQGNSA.

The DNA of the CDR3 is TGTGCCAGCAGCTTAACGAGGGAGAATTCACCCCTCCACTTT. Amino acids: CASSLTRENSPLHF. The chain has TRBV7-2 and TRBJ1-6; unclear D gene. The CDR3 length is 14 residues. Per the germline V gene, CDR1 is SGHTA and CDR2 is FQGNSA. V gave up 2 bases and J gave up 7 bases, with 9 bases separating them.

This clone was seen once. The chain uses TRBV7-9 and TRBJ1-3; tentative D call: TRBD1 (5 bases). Germline V CDR1 and CDR2: SEHNR, FQNEAQ (reference sequence). V was shortened by 5 bases and J by 0 bases, with 11 bases between the two germline ends. This CDR3 contains 15 residues. CDR3 sequence: CASSRDRLSGNTIYF. For the CDR3, the DNA is TGTGCCAGCAGCCGAGACAGACTCTCTGGAAACACCATATATTTT.

The J gene is TRBJ1-5, the V gene TRBV28; D gene uncertain. This CDR3 is 13 amino acids long. Germline-derived CDR1 and CDR2 are MDHEN and SYDVKM. The V gene lost 10 bases and the J gene lost 6 bases, with 16 bases spanning the gap. CDR3 sequence reads: CATMGVRGQPQHF. DNA for the CDR3: TGTGCCACAATGGGTGTCCGGGGTCAGCCCCAGCATTTT.

V is TRBV20-1 and J is TRBJ2-3, with 8 bases identical to TRBD2. Germline V gene data show CDR1 as DFQATT and CDR2 as SNEGSKA (reference sequence). The CDR3 consists of 15 residues. Trimming removed 3 bases from V and 3 bases from J; junction bases left unmatched: 8. The CDR3 sequence: CSASRGGGRTDTQYF. Written as DNA, the CDR3 is TGCAGTGCTAGTCGGGGGGGCGGAAGGACAGATACGCAGTATTTT.

This chain joins TRBV29-1 and TRBJ1-1; the match to TRBD1 covers 7 bases. CDR3 length: 13 residues. Trimming cost V 7 bases and J 0 bases; bases outside gene matches: 5. Germline CDR1 reads SQVTM; CDR2 reads ANQGSEA. CDR3 bases: TGCAGCGCCACAGGGGCAATGAACACTGAAGCTTTCTTT. Its translation is CSATGAMNTEAFF. The complete variable domain, with remaining parts taken from reference TRBV29-1 and TRBJ1-1, reads SAVISQKPSRDICQRGTSLTIQCQVDSQVTMMFWYRQQPGQSLTLIATANQGSEATYESGFVIDKFPISRPNLTFSTLTVSNMSPEDSSIYLCSATGAMNTEAFFGQGTRLTVV.

This clone was observed a handful of times. The rearrangement uses TRBV9 and TRBJ1-4, with TRBD1 identical over 8 bases. The J segment lost 6 bases and the V segment lost 4 bases, leaving 17 bases of the junction unmatched. The CDR3 sequence is 18 residues long. In germline, CDR1 is SGDLS, CDR2 YYNGEE. CDR3 nucleotides: TGTGCCAGCAGCTTCTCCGCGGACAGGGAAGGGGGCGATGAAAAACTGTTTTTT. Encoded protein: CASSFSADREGGDEKLFF.

V is TRBV10-3 and J is TRBJ1-1, with 9 nucleotides matching TRBD1. J was trimmed by 6 bases and V by 4 bases; bases with no gene match: 9. The CDR3 consists of 15 residues. Germline CDR1 ENHRY, CDR2 SYGVKD. CDR3 DNA sequence: TGTGCCATCAGTGCCATGGACAGGGGTTCCCCTGAAGCTTTCTTT. Its translation is CAISAMDRGSPEAFF.

V usage is TRBV5-1 and J usage is TRBJ2-7; no clear D gene. V gave up 4 bases and J gave up 4 bases, with 15 bases separating them. CDR1 SGHRS and CDR2 YFSETQ come from the germline V gene. This CDR3 spans 14 amino acids. The CDR3: CASSQRSPTYEQYF. The CDR3 region has the DNA TGCGCCAGCAGCCAGCGTTCTCCAACGTACGAGCAGTACTTC. The variable domain in full, completed from reference TRBV5-1 and TRBJ2-7, reads KAGVTQTPRYLIKTRGQQVTLSCSPISGHRSVSWYQQTPGQGLQFLFEYFSETQRNKGNFPGRFSGRQFSNSRSEMNVSTLELGDSALYLCASSQRSPTYEQYFGPGTRLTVT.

V and J are TRBV7-2 and TRBJ2-2; 8 nucleotides align to TRBD2. The junction had 6 bases not matched to a gene; V was cut back by 3 bases and J by 6 bases. Germline CDR1 and CDR2: SGHTA and FQGNSA. The CDR3 runs to 15 residues. This chain's CDR3 is CASSFGGASAGELFF. In DNA form, the CDR3 reads TGTGCCAGCAGCTTCGGGGGGGCCTCAGCCGGGGAGCTGTTTTTT.

The rearrangement uses TRBV27 and TRBJ1-1, with TRBD1 as a possible D gene (5 bases). This CDR3 spans 11 amino acids. The V and J ends lost 4 bases and 12 bases respectively, with 12 bases between them. Germline lookup yields CDR1 MNHEY and CDR2 SMNVEV (reference sequence). CDR3 bases: TGTGCCAGCAGTTGGGGGGGTCGGTCTTTCTTT. Its protein product is CASSWGGRSFF.

The V gene is TRBV19, the J gene TRBJ1-1; TRBD1 is a possible D gene (6 bases). The germline CDR1 and CDR2 sequences are LNHDA and SQIVND (reference sequence). This CDR3 region has 15 residues. V lost 6 bases to trimming and J lost 2 bases, with 16 bases between them. This CDR3 is CASSPDHRDNTEAFF. The CDR3 region has the DNA TGTGCCAGTAGCCCCGATCACAGGGATAACACTGAAGCTTTCTTT.

V and J are TRBV27 and TRBJ2-5; D remains unclear. Deletions cut 6 bases from V and 0 bases from J, with 11 bases between. Germline assignment: CDR1 MNHEY and CDR2 SMNVEV (reference sequence). CDR3 length: 14 amino acids. The CDR3 is CASSQKRYQETQYF. CDR3 DNA: TGTGCCAGCAGCCAAAAACGGTACCAAGAGACCCAGTACTTC.

The chain recombines TRBV19 with TRBJ1-1; D is undetermined. With 1 base removed from V and 4 bases from J, the gap between germline ends came to 10 bases. Germline CDR1 is LNHDA and CDR2 is SQIVND (reference sequence). This CDR3 is 14 amino acids long. CDR3 nucleotide sequence: TGTGCCAGTAGTATAGGGAGGTCGAGCACTGAAGCTTTCTTT. Its translation: CASSIGRSSTEAFF.

The chain is built from TRBV5-1 and TRBJ1-1; D may be TRBD1 (6 bases). Trimming shortened V by 4 bases and J by 3 bases, and 13 bases separated the two germline ends. The CDR3 has 14 residues. Germline V gene data show CDR1 as SGHRS and CDR2 as YFSETQ. The CDR3 here is CASSLDSGYTEAFF. The CDR3 DNA reads TGCGCCAGCAGCCTGGACAGTGGTTACACTGAAGCTTTCTTT.

The chain uses TRBV5-8 and TRBJ1-4; no clear D. V lost 0 bases to trimming and J lost 8 bases, with 14 bases between them. CDR3 size: 15 residues. Germline values: CDR1 SGHTS, CDR2 YDEGEE. CDR3 loop: CASSLAVEGREKLFF. The CDR3 DNA reads as TGTGCCAGCAGCTTGGCAGTGGAAGGGAGGGAAAAACTGTTTTTT.

Here the CDR3 DNA reads TGTGCCAGCAGTGAACAACAGAATACGCAGTATTTT. Translating gives CASSEQQNTQYF. V usage is TRBV6-1 and J usage is TRBJ2-3, with D uncertain. The CDR3 covers 12 residues. The germline V and J ends were trimmed by 2 bases and 7 bases, with 7 bases remaining between them. Germline lookup yields CDR1 MNHNS and CDR2 SASEGT.

The chain's CDR3 is CASSPRGQNTEAFF. The CDR3 DNA is TGTGCCAGCTCACCACGGGGACAGAACACTGAAGCTTTCTTT. The chain carries TRBV18 and TRBJ1-1; D is possibly TRBD1 (6 bases). In germline, CDR1 is KGHSH, CDR2 LQKENI. The CDR3 covers 14 residues. Trimming left V 1 base short and J 1 base short, with 7 bases between.

The J gene is TRBJ2-1, the V gene TRBV9; D is uncertain. Trimming left V 3 bases short and J 4 bases short, with 14 bases between. This CDR3 has 15 amino acids. CDR1 is SGDLS, CDR2 YYNGEE, per germline. This chain's CDR3 is CASSAYGGVYNEQFF. In nucleotides, the CDR3 is TGTGCCAGCAGCGCCTACGGCGGCGTTTACAATGAGCAGTTCTTC.

The gene calls are TRBV19 and TRBJ1-2; possible D gene TRBD1, 5 bases. V lost 6 bases to trimming and J lost 8 bases, with 19 bases between them. From germline, CDR1 is LNHDA and CDR2 SQIVND (reference sequence). This CDR3 spans 14 amino acids. The CDR3 nucleotides are TGTGCCAGTAGGTCCGGGGGTCGGTCCCTCGGCTACACCTTC. It codes for CASRSGGRSLGYTF.

This clone was counted between two and nine times. The chain couples TRBV7-2 to TRBJ1-6, with D possibly matching TRBD1 (5 bases). CDR1 and CDR2 from the germline V gene are SGHTA and FQGNSA. The CDR3 extends over 15 amino acids. V was clipped by 3 bases and J by 7 bases, with 13 bases between them. The CDR3 nucleotides are TGTGCCAGCAGCTTTAGATCGGGGGAGAATTCACCCCTCCACTTT. Translating it yields CASSFRSGENSPLHF.

CDR3 protein: CASLLDGELFF. The CDR3 region has the DNA TGTGCCAGCTTGCTAGATGGAGAGCTGTTTTTT. The rearrangement joins TRBV18 to TRBJ2-2; D not certain. This CDR3 region has 11 residues. The V gene lost 7 bases and the J gene lost 11 bases, with 11 bases spanning the gap. The germline V gene has CDR1 KGHSH and CDR2 LQKENI.

The chain has TRBV7-2 and TRBJ1-5; no definite D call. CDR1 is SGHTA, CDR2 FQGNSA, per germline. CDR3 length: 14 amino acids. Trimming removed 5 bases from V and 6 bases from J, with 14 bases in between. DNA of the CDR3: TGTGCCAGCAGCAAGGGAGGGTTGGCTCAGCCCCAGCATTTT. This translates into CASSKGGLAQPQHF.